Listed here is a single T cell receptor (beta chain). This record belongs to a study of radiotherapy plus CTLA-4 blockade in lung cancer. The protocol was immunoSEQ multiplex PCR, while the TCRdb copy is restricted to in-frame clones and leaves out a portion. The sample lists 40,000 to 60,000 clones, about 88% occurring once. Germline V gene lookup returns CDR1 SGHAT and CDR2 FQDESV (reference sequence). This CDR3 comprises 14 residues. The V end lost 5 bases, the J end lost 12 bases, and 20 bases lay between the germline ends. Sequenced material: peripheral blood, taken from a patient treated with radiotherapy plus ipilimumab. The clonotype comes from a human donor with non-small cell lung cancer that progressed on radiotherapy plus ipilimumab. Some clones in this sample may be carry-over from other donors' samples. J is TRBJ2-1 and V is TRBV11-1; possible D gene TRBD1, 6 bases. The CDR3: CASSLPEDSLGQFF. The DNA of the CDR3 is TGTGCCAGCAGCCTCCCTGAGGACAGTTTAGGGCAGTTCTTC.